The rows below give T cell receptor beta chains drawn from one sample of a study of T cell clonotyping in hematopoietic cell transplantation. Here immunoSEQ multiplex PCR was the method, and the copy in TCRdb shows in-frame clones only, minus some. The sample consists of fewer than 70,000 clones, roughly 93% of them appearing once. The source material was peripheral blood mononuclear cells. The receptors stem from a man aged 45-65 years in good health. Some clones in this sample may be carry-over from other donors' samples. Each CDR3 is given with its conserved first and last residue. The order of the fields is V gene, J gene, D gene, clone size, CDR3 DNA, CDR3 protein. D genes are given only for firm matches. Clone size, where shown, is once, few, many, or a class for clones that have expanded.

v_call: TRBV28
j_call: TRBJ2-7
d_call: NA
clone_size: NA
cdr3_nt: TGTGCCAGCTTTACACATGCCTACGAGCAGTACTTC
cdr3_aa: CASFTHAYEQYF

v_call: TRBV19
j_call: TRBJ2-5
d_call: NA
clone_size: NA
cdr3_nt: TGTGCCAGTAGTACAGGACAGTTTGACGTGGAGACCCAGTACTTC
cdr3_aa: CASSTGQFDVETQYF

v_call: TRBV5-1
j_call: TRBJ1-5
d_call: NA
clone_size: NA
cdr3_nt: TGCGCCAGCAGCGCGACAGGCACACCAGATCAGCCCCAGCATTTT
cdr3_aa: CASSATGTPDQPQHF

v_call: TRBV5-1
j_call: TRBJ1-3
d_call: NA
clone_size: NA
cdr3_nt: TGCGCCAGCAGCTTGGGACAGTCCTCTGGAAACACCATATATTTT
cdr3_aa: CASSLGQSSGNTIYF

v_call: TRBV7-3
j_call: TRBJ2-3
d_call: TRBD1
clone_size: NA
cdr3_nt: TGTGCCAGCAGCTTACGAGGGGGCTCCGGCACAGATACGCAGTATTTT
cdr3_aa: CASSLRGGSGTDTQYF

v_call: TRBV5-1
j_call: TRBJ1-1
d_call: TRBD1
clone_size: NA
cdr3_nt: TGCGCCAGCAGCTCCGGGCAGGGGGTGATCACTGAAGCTTTCTTT
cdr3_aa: CASSSGQGVITEAFF

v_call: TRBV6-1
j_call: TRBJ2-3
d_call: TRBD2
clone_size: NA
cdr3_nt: TGTGCCAGCAGTGAATGGGGCGGGAGCTCCACAGATACGCAGTATTTT
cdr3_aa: CASSEWGGSSTDTQYF

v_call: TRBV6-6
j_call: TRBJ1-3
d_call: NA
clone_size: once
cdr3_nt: TGTGCCAGCAATAACAGGAACTCTGGAAACACCATATATTTT
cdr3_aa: CASNNRNSGNTIYF

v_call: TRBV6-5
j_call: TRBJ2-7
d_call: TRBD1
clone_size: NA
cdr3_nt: TGTGCCAGCAGTACCCGGACAGGGGGTCGATACGAGCAGTACTTC
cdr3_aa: CASSTRTGGRYEQYF

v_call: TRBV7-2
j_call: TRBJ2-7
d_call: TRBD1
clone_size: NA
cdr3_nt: TGTGCCAGCAGCCTAGGACAGGGGCCTTTCTACGAGCAGTACTTC
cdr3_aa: CASSLGQGPFYEQYF

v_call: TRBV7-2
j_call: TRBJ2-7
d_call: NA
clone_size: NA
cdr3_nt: TGTGCCAGCAGCTTCGGGCACTCCGACGAGCAGTACTTC
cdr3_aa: CASSFGHSDEQYF

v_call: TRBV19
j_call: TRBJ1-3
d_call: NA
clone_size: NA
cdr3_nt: TGTGCCAGTAGTATATACGGGCGAGGTAACACCATATATTTT
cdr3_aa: CASSIYGRGNTIYF

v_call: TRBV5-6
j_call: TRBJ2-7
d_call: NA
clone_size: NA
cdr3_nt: TGTGCCAGCAGCTCGGGACACTACTACGAGCAGTACTTC
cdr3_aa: CASSSGHYYEQYF

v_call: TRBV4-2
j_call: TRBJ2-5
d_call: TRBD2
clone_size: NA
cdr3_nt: TGTGCCAGCAGCCAAGGTTTCAGAGGCGGGAGTACACAAGAGACCCAGTACTTC
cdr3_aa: CASSQGFRGGSTQETQYF

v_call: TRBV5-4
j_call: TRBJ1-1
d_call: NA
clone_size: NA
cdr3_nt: TGTGCCAGCAGCTTAAAGGCGGGGAACACTGAAGCTTTCTTT
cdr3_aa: CASSLKAGNTEAFF

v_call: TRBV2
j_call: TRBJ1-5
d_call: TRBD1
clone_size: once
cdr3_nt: TGTGCCAGCCATGCTCAGGGGGTTCACAATCAGCCCCAGCATTTT
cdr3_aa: CASHAQGVHNQPQHF

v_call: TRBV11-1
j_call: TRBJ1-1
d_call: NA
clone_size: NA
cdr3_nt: TGTGCCAGCAGCTTAGGGAAGACTGAAGCTTTCTTT
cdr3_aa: CASSLGKTEAFF

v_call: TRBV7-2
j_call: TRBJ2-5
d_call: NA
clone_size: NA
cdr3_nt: TGTGCCAGCAGCTTAGAACGGAAAGAGACCCAGTACTTC
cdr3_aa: CASSLERKETQYF

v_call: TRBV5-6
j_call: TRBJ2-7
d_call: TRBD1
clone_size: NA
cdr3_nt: TGTGCCAGCAGCTTTGGACAGGGTAGGTACGAGCAGTACTTC
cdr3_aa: CASSFGQGRYEQYF

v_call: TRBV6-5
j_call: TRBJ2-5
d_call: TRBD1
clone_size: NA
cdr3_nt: TGTGCCAGCAGTTACTTCGGACAGGGCCAAGAGACCCAGTACTTC
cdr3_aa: CASSYFGQGQETQYF

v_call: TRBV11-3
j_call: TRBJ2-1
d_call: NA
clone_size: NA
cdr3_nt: TGTGCCAGCAGCTTTGTCAGCGGCCACAATGAGCAGTTCTTC
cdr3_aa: CASSFVSGHNEQFF

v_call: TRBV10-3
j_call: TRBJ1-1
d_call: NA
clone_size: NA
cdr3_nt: TGTGCCATCAGTGATCTACAGGCAAACACTGAAGCTTTCTTT
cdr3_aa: CAISDLQANTEAFF

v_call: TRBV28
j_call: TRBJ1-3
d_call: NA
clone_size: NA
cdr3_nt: TGTGCCAGCAGTGCCGGACCCTACCCGCATTTT
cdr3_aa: CASSAGPYPHF

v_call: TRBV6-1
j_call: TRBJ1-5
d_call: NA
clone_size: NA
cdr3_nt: TGTGCCAGCAGTGAACCAGGGCTCGGTCAGCCCCAGCATTTT
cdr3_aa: CASSEPGLGQPQHF

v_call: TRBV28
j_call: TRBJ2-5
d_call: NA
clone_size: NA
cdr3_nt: TGTGCCAGCTCGACCTCTGCGGCTGAGACCCAGTACTTC
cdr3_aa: CASSTSAAETQYF

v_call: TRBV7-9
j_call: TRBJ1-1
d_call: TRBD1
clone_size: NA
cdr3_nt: TGTGCCAGCAGCCTCCAACAGGGGGCCTGGGAGAACACTGAAGCTTTCTTT
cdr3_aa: CASSLQQGAWENTEAFF

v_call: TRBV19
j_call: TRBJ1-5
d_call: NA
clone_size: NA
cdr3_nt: TGTGCCAGTAGTATAGTAGGTAGGAATAGCAATCAGCCCCAGCATTTT
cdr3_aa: CASSIVGRNSNQPQHF

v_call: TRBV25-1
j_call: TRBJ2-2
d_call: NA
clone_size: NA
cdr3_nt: TGTGCCACCTCCGGGCACCGGGAGCTGTTTTTT
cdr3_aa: CATSGHRELFF

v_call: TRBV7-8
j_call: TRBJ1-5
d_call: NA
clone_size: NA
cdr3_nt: TGTGCCAGCAGCAAAATCGAAGGGAATCAGCCCCAGCATTTT
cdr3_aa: CASSKIEGNQPQHF

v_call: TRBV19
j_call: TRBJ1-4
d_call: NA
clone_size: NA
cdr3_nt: TGTGCCAGTAGTTCCGAGTCTAAAAAACTGTTTTTT
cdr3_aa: CASSSESKKLFF

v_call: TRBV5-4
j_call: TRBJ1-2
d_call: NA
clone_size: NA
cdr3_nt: TGTGCCAGCAGCTACCGCTGGGGCCGGGAAGGCTACACCTTC
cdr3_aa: CASSYRWGREGYTF

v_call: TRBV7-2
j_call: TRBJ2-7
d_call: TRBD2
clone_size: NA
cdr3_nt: TGTGCCAGCAGCTTAGCGGGAGGGCCTCCCTACGAGCAGTACTTC
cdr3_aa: CASSLAGGPPYEQYF

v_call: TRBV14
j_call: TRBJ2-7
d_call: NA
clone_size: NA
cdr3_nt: TGTGCCAGCAGCCGACCGGGATCGGGGGACTACGAGCAGTACTTC
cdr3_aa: CASSRPGSGDYEQYF

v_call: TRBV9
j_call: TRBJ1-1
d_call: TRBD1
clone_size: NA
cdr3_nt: TGTGCCAGCAGCGAAGACAGGGGTAACACTGAAGCTTTCTTT
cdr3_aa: CASSEDRGNTEAFF

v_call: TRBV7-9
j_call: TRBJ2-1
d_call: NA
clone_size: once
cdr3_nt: TGTGCCAGCAGCTTAGCAAGAGCCGACAATGAGCAGTTCTTC
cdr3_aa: CASSLARADNEQFF

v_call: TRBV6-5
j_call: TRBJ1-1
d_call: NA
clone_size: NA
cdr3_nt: TGTGCCAGCAGCCGGGACACTGAAGCTTTCTTT
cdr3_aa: CASSRDTEAFF

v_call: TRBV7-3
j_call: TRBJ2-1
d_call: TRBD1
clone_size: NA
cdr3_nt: TGTGCCAGCAGTAACAGACAGGGCTCGTACAATGAGCAGTTCTTC
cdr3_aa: CASSNRQGSYNEQFF

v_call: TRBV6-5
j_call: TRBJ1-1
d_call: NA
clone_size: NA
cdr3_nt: TGTGCCAGCAGTTACTCGACCAGGGTCTCTGAAGCTTTCTTT
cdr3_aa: CASSYSTRVSEAFF

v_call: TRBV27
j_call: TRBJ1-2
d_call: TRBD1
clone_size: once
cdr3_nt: TGTGCCAGCGGGTCGACAGGGCTTGTTGATGGCTACACCTTC
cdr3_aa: CASGSTGLVDGYTF

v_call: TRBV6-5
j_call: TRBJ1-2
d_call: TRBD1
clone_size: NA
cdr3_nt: TGTGCCAGCAGTAAGAATGACAGGGGCTATGGCTACACCTTC
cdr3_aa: CASSKNDRGYGYTF

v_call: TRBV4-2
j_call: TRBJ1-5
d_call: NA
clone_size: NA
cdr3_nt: TGTGCCAGCAGCCAAGATCGCCAGGGAAGACAGCCCCAGCATTTT
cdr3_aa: CASSQDRQGRQPQHF

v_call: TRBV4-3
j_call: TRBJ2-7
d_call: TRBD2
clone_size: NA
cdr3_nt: TGCGCCAGCAGCCAAGATTTCGGCGGGAGTACCCACTACGAGCAGTACTTC
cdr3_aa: CASSQDFGGSTHYEQYF

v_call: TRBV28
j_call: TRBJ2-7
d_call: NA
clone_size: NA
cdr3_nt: TGTGCCACCAAAGGGGAACCCTACGAGCAGTACTTC
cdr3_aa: CATKGEPYEQYF

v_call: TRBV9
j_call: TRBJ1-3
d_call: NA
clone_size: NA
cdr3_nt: TGTGCCAGCAGCGTAGTCGGACGCAGCTCTGGAAACACCATATATTTT
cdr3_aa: CASSVVGRSSGNTIYF

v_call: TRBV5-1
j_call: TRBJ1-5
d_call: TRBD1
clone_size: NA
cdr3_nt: TGCGCCAGCAGCTGGACAGGGGATCAGCCCCAGCATTTT
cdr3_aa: CASSWTGDQPQHF

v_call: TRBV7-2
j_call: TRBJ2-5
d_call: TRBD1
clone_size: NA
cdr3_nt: TGTGCCAGCAGCCCTATACAGGGGTACCAAGAGACCCAGTACTTC
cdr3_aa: CASSPIQGYQETQYF

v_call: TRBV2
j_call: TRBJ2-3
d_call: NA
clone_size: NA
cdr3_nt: TGTGCCAGCATTGACACGGGACAACCCACAGATACGCAGTATTTT
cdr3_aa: CASIDTGQPTDTQYF

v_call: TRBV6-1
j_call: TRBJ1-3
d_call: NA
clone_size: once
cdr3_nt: TGTGCCAGCAGTGAAGCGGGGGGCCATCGAAACACCATATATTTT
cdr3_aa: CASSEAGGHRNTIYF

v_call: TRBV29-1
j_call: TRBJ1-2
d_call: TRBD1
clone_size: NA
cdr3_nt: TGCAGCGTTGGGGACAGGAACTATGGCTACACCTTC
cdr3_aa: CSVGDRNYGYTF

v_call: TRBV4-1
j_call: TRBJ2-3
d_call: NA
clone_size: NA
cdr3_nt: TGCGCCAGCAGCCAAGATACTGCCGTAGCGCAGTATTTT
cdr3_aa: CASSQDTAVAQYF

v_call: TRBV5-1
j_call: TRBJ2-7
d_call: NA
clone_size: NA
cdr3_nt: TGCGCCAGCAGCTCCTCTGAGGGGGGGGGCGAGCAGTACTTC
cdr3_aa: CASSSSEGGGEQYF

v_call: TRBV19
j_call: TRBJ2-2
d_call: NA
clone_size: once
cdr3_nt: TGTGCCAGTAGTATAGGGCAGGGACGAGGCGGGGAGCTGTTTTTT
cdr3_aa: CASSIGQGRGGELFF

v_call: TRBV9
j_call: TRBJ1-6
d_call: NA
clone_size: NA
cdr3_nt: TGTGCCAGCAGCGTCCGACAGGATAATTCACCCCTCCACTTT
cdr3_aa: CASSVRQDNSPLHF

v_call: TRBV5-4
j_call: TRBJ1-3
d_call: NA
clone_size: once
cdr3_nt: TGTGCCAGCAGCCTTCAGGGTTCCGGAAACACCATATATTTT
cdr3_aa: CASSLQGSGNTIYF

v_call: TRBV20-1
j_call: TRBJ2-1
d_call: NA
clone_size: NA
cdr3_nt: TGCAGTGCTCGACCCAACAATGAGCAGTTCTTC
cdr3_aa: CSARPNNEQFF

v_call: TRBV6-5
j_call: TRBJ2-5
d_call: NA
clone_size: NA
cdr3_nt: TGTGCCAGCAGTTACCTGGGTGGGGAGACCCAGTACTTC
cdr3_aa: CASSYLGGETQYF

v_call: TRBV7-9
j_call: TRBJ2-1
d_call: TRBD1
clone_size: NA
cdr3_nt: TGTGCCAGCAGCTTGGGACAGGGGGCCTACAATGAGCAGTTCTTC
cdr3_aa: CASSLGQGAYNEQFF

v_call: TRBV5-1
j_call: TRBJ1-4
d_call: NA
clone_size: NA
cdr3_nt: TGCGCCAGCAAGGATCATGAAAAACTGTTTTTT
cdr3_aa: CASKDHEKLFF

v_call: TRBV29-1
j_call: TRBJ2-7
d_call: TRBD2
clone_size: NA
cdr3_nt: TGCAGCGTTGAGGGGGGCACTAGCGGGAGGGCCGGGGGGCCCTCCTACGAGCAGTACTTC
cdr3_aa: CSVEGGTSGRAGGPSYEQYF